The sequence of this T cell receptor beta chain was determined in a study of early T cells in non-severe SARS-CoV-2 infection. Study at large: Sequencing used unsorted whole-blood bulk RNA, so chains lack pairing. General study points: CD4 and private specificities were missed by VDJdb matching, which favored anti-spike CD8 responses.

Tagging with unique molecular identifiers was applied to individual cDNA molecules. A single record per CDR3 protein comes from TCRdb applying MiXCR to the 5' RACE reads. This table has 100,000 to 120,000 distinct CDR3 sequences, over 10% appearing once. Per the germline V gene, CDR1 is SGHRS and CDR2 is YFSETQ. Trimming shortened V by 5 bases and J by 2 bases, and 8 bases separated the two germline ends. CDR3 length equals 14 residues. In regard to this clonotype: Its specificity is unknown.

The sequencing used whole blood, collected at baseline. The V gene is TRBV5-1, the J gene TRBJ2-6, with D tentatively TRBD1 or TRBD2 (5 bases each). The source of this sequence is an adult who was a healthcare worker with PCR-confirmed SARS-CoV-2 infection or an uninfected control (not recorded which). This chain's CDR3 is CASRGTTGANVLTF. The CDR3, as DNA: TGCGCCAGCAGGGGGACGACTGGGGCCAACGTCCTGACTTTC.